Listed below are T cell receptor beta chains from one sample, sequenced in a study of blood T cell repertoires in COVID-19. Repertoires were generated with immunoSEQ multiplex PCR, while TCRdb's copy carries only in-frame clones and drops some. The repertoire holds roughly 280,000 clones, with 87% as singletons. Specimen: peripheral blood. All receptors derive from a woman aged 45-59 years who had recovered from COVID-19. Both conserved end residues are trimmed from each CDR3. Each record gives: V gene, CDR3 length, J gene, CDR3 protein.

v_call: TRBV18; cdr3_length: 12; j_call: TRBJ1-6; cdr3_aa: ASSPREGKTELH
v_call: TRBV7-2; cdr3_length: 12; j_call: TRBJ1-1; cdr3_aa: ASSLKPGGTEAF
v_call: TRBV14; cdr3_length: 12; j_call: TRBJ2-7; cdr3_aa: ASSHLGQGYEQY
v_call: TRBV12-5; cdr3_length: 15; j_call: TRBJ1-2; cdr3_aa: ASGQFLQGYPNYGYT
v_call: TRBV3-1/TRBV3-2; cdr3_length: 10; j_call: TRBJ2-2; cdr3_aa: ASSQAAGELF
v_call: TRBV27; cdr3_length: 12; j_call: TRBJ1-6; cdr3_aa: ASSFGQVNSPLH
v_call: TRBV11-3; cdr3_length: 15; j_call: TRBJ2-3; cdr3_aa: ASSLTTSGGDRDTQY
v_call: TRBV6-6; cdr3_length: 10; j_call: TRBJ2-7; cdr3_aa: ASGTGAYEQY
v_call: TRBV9; cdr3_length: 15; j_call: TRBJ2-3; cdr3_aa: ASSVAGLAGGTDTQY
v_call: TRBV6-2/TRBV6-3; cdr3_length: 12; j_call: TRBJ1-1; cdr3_aa: ASSYSGGLSEAF
v_call: TRBV30; cdr3_length: 13; j_call: TRBJ1-4; cdr3_aa: AWSPGSLANEKLF
v_call: TRBV24-1; cdr3_length: 13; j_call: TRBJ2-7; cdr3_aa: ATSDSRDSNYEQY
v_call: TRBV15; cdr3_length: 11; j_call: TRBJ2-7; cdr3_aa: ATSRFGGDEQY
v_call: TRBV5-1; cdr3_length: 14; j_call: TRBJ1-2; cdr3_aa: ASSLQPRALNYGYT
v_call: TRBV6-2/TRBV6-3; cdr3_length: 12; j_call: TRBJ2-2; cdr3_aa: ASSYPFEFGELF
v_call: TRBV7-9; cdr3_length: 11; j_call: TRBJ2-5; cdr3_aa: ASSSQGAATQY
v_call: TRBV5-8; cdr3_length: 13; j_call: TRBJ1-4; cdr3_aa: ASSLHRAEREKLF
v_call: TRBV29-1; cdr3_length: 10; j_call: TRBJ1-2; cdr3_aa: SVVDSGYGYT
v_call: TRBV30; cdr3_length: 12; j_call: TRBJ2-5; cdr3_aa: AWRLAGGPETQY
v_call: TRBV19; cdr3_length: 19; j_call: TRBJ2-1; cdr3_aa: ASSIGLPRSLAGDLYNEQF
v_call: TRBV5-1; cdr3_length: 11; j_call: TRBJ1-1; cdr3_aa: ASKVGVNTEAF
v_call: TRBV29-1; cdr3_length: 10; j_call: TRBJ2-3; cdr3_aa: SVEQVQDTQY
v_call: TRBV4-3; cdr3_length: 14; j_call: TRBJ2-1; cdr3_aa: ASSQEGLLLHNEQF
v_call: TRBV5-1; cdr3_length: 10; j_call: TRBJ1-1; cdr3_aa: ASRLDSVEAF
v_call: TRBV6-5; cdr3_length: 12; j_call: TRBJ1-6; cdr3_aa: ASSSLGAESPLH
v_call: TRBV12-5; cdr3_length: 13; j_call: TRBJ1-4; cdr3_aa: ASGLGRADGEKLF
v_call: TRBV4-2; cdr3_length: 15; j_call: TRBJ2-5; cdr3_aa: ASSQEHVAKRKETQY
v_call: TRBV7-3; cdr3_length: 13; j_call: TRBJ2-1; cdr3_aa: ASSLRASGYNEQF
v_call: TRBV5-1; cdr3_length: 13; j_call: TRBJ2-3; cdr3_aa: ASSLGLVSADTQY